The source of this TCR beta chain is a study of T cell repertoires in cytomegalovirus infection. At the level of the study: CMV infection and matching HLA type were both indicated by public TCR beta signatures.

Remarks on this clonotype: Its cognate antigen is unknown.

Study conclusions and caveats: The ex vivo response was dominated by HLA-C-restricted CMV-specific TCR beta clonotypes. Of the TCR beta families, the public ones yielded a cumulative frequency that identified carriers of CMV plus the relevant HLA.

The CDR3 runs 15 residues. With V trimmed by 2 bases and J by 7 bases, 6 bases remained unmatched. Germline CDR1 and CDR2: LNHDA and SQIVND (reference sequence). TCRdb called the reads again in MiXCR, with one record for every CDR3 protein. The sample lists approximately 350,000 distinct CDR3 sequences, roughly 34% occurring once. This TCR was sampled from a human donor in good health (CMV status not recorded). Some clones in this sample may be carry-over from other donors' samples. This material consisted of cultured PBMCs, taken from culture after CMV antigen stimulation. The V and J genes are TRBV19 and TRBJ1-5, with 9 bases that match TRBD1. CDR3 residues: CASSIRGQGVQPQHF. The CDR3 DNA reads TGTGCCAGTAGTATAAGGGGACAGGGCGTGCAGCCCCAGCATTTT.